Included here is one TCR beta chain sequence, with context. No antigen is known for it. This sample is part of a study of shared clonotypes between healthy human individuals. CDR3 length equals 15 residues. The V and J ends lost 3 bases and 0 bases respectively, with 11 bases between them. The germline CDR1 and CDR2 sequences are MGHDK and SYGVNS. Genomic DNA from each subset was divided evenly over several immunoSEQ plates. The method was immunoSEQ multiplex PCR; TCRdb's version includes in-frame clones alone and lacks a portion of them. The sample lists 2.3 million or so clones, 93% seen once, with 0.35% to 0.5% in the top ten. Points from the study as a whole: A handful of donors showed sharing of about 4.7% of naive CD4 clonotypes.

The receptor's source is a man in his late teens or twenties in good health. Some clones in this sample may be carry-over from other donors' samples. The genes are TRBV25-1 and TRBJ1-1; a possible D gene is TRBD1 (5 bases). Sequencing was carried out using naive CD4+ T cells from PBMCs. Subset indicated: CD45RA+ positively selected. For the CDR3, the DNA is TGTGCCAGCAGTGACCGACAGACTATGAACACTGAAGCTTTCTTT. The encoded protein is CASSDRQTMNTEAFF.